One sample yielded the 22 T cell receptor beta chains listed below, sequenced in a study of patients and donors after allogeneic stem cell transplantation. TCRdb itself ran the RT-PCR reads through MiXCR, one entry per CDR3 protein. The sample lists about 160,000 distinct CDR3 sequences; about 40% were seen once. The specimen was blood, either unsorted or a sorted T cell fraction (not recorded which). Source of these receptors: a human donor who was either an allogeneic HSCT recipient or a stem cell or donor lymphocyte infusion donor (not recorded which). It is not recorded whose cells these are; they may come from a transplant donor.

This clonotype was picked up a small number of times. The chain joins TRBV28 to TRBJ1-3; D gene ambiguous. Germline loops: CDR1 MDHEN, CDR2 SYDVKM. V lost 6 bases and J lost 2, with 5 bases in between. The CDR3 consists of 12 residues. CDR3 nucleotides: TGTGCCAGCAGGTTAACTGGAAACACCATATATTTT. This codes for CASRLTGNTIYF.

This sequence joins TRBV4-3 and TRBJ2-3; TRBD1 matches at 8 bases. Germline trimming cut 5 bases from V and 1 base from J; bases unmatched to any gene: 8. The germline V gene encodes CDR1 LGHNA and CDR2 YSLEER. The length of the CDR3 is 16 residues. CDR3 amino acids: CASSETGTGGTDTQYF. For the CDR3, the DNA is TGCGCCAGCAGCGAAACCGGGACAGGAGGCACAGATACGCAGTATTTT.

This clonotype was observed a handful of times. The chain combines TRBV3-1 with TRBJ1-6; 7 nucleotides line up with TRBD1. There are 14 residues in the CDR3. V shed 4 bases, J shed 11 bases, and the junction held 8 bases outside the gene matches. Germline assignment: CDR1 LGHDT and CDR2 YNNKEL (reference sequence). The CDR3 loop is CASSPVRGQAPLHF. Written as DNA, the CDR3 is TGTGCCAGCAGCCCGGTAAGGGGGCAGGCACCCCTCCACTTT.

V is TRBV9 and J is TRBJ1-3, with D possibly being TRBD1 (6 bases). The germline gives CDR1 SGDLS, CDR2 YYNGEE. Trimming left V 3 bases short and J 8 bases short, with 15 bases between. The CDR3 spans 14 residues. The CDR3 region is CASSAGAKGDTIYF. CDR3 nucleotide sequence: TGTGCCAGCAGCGCCGGCGCAAAGGGGGACACCATATATTTT.

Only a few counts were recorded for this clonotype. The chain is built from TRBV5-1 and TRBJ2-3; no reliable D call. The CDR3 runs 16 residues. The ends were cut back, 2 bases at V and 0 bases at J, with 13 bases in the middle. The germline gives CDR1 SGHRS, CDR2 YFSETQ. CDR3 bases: TGCGCCAGCAGCTTTGGTACAGCTCTAAGCACAGATACGCAGTATTTT. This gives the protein CASSFGTALSTDTQYF.

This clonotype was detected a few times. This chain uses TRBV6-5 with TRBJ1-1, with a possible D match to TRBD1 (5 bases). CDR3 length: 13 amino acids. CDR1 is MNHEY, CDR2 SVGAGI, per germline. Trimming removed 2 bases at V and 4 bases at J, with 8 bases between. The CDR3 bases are TGTGCCAGCAGTTACGGGGCTGGCACTGAAGCTTTCTTT. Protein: CASSYGAGTEAFF.

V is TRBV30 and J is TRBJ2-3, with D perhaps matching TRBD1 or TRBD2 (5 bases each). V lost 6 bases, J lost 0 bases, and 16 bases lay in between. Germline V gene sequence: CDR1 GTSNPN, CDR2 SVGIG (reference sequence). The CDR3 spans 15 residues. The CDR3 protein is CACRLWGFSTDTQYF. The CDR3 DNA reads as TGTGCCTGCCGTCTCTGGGGGTTTAGCACAGATACGCAGTATTTT.

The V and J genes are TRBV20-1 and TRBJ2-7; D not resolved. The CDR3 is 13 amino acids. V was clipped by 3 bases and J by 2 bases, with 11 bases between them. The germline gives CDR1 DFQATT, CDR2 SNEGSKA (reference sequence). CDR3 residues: CSAREGTTYEQYF. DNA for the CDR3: TGCAGTGCTAGGGAAGGTACAACCTACGAGCAGTACTTC.

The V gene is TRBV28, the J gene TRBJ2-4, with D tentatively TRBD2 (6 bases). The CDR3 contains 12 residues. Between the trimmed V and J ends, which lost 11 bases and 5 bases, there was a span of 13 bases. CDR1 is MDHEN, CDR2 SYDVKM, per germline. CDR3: CAVGTLENIQYF. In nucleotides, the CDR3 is TGTGCCGTCGGGACTCTGGAAAACATTCAGTACTTC.

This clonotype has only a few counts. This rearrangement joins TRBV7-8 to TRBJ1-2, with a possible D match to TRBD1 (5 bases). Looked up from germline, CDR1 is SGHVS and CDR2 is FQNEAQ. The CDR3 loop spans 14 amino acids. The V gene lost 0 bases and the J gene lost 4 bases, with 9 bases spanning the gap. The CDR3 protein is CASSLAGRGYGYTF. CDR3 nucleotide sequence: TGTGCCAGCAGCTTAGCGGGGAGGGGCTATGGCTACACCTTC.

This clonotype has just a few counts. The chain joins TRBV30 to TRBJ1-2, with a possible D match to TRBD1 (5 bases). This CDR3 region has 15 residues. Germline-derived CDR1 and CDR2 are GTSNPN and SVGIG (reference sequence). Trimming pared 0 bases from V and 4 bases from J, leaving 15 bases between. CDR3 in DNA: TGTGCCTGGAGTGTACGGGCCAGGGCGAGCTATGGCTACACCTTC. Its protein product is CAWSVRARASYGYTF.

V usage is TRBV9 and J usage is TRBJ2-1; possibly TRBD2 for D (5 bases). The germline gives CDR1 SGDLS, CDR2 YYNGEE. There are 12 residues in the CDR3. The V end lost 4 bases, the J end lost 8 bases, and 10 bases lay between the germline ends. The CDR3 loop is CASSPKEDEQFF. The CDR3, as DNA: TGTGCCAGCAGCCCCAAGGAGGATGAGCAGTTCTTC.

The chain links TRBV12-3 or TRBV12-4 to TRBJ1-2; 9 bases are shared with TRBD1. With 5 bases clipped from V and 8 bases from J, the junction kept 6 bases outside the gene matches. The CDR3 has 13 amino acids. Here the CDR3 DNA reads TGTGCCAGCAGTAGGGACAGGGACCCAGGCTACACCTTC. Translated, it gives CASSRDRDPGYTF.

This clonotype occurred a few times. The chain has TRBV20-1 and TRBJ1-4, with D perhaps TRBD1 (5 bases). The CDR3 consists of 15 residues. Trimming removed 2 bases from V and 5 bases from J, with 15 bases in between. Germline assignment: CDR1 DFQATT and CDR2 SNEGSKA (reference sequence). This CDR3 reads CSARTGDLPNEKLFF. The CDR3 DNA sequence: TGCAGTGCTAGAACGGGGGACCTACCCAATGAAAAACTGTTTTTT.

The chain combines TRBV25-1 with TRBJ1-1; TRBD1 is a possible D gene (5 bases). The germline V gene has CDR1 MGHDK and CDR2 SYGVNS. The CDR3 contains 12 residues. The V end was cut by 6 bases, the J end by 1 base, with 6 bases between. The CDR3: CASRRGNTEAFF. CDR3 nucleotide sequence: TGTGCCAGCAGAAGGGGGAACACTGAAGCTTTCTTT.

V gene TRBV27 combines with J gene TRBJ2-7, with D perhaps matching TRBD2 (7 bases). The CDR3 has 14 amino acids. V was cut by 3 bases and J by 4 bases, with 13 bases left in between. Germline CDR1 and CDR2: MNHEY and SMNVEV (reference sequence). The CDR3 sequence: CASSLGGRGYEQYV. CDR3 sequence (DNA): TGTGCCAGCAGTTTGGGGGGGCGCGGTTACGAGCAGTACGTC.

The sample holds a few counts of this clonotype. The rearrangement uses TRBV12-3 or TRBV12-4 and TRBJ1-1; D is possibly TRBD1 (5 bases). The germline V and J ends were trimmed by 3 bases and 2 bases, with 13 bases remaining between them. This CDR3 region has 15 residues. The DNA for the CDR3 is TGTGCCAGCAGTTTCGGGCAGGGTGCCAACACTGAAGCTTTCTTT. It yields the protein CASSFGQGANTEAFF.

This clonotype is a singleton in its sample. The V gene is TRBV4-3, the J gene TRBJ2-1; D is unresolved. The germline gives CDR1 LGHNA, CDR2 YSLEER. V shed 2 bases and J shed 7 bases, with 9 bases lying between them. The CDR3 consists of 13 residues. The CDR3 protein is CASSQTLENEQFF. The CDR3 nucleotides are TGCGCCAGCAGCCAAACATTGGAGAATGAGCAGTTCTTC.

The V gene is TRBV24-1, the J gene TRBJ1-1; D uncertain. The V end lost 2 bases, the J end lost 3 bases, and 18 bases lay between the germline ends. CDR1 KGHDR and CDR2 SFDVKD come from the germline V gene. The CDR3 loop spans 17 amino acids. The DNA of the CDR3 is TGTGCCACCAGTGATTCCCCGGTCAGTCCGGCGGACACTGAAGCTTTCTTT. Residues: CATSDSPVSPADTEAFF.

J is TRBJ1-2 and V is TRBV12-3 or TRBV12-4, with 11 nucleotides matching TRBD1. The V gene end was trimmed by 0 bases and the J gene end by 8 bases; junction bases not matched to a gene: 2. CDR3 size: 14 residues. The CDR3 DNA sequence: TGTGCCAGCAGTTTAGCGGGGACAGGGGGAGGCTACACCTTC. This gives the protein CASSLAGTGGGYTF.

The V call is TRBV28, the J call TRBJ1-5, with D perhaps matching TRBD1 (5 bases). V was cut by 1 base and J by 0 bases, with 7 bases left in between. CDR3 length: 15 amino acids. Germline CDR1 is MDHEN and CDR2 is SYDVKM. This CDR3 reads CASSLSRASNQPQHF. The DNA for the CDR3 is TGTGCCAGCAGTTTATCCAGGGCTAGCAATCAGCCCCAGCATTTT.

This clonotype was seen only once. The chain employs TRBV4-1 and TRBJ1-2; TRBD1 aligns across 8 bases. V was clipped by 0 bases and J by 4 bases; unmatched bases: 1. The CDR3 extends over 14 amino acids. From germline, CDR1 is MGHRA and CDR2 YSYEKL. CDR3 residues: CASSQEDRAYGYTF. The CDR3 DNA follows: TGCGCCAGCAGCCAAGAGGACAGGGCCTATGGCTACACCTTC.